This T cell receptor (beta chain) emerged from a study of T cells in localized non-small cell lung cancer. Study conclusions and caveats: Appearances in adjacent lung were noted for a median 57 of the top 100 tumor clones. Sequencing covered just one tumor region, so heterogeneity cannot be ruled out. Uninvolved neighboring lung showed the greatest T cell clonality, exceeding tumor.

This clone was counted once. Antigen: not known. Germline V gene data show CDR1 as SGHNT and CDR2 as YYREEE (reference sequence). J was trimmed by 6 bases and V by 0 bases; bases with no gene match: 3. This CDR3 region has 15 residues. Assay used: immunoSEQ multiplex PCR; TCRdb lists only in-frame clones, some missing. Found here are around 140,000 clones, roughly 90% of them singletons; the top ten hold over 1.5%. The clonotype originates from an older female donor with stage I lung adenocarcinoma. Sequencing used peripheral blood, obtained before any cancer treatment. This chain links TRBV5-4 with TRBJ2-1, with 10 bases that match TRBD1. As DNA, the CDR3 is TGTGCCAGCAGCTTGGACGGACAGGGGGGCAATGAGCAGTTCTTC. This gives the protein CASSLDGQGGNEQFF.